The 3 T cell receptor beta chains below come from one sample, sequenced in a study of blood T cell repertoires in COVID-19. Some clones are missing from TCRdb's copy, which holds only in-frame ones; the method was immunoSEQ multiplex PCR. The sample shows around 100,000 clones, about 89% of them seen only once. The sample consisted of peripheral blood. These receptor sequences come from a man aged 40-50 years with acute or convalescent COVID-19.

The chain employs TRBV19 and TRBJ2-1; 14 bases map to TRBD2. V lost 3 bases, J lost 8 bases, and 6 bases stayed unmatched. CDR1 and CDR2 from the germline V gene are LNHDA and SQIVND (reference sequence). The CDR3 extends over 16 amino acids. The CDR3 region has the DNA TGTGCCAGTAGTATCCCGACTAGCGGGAGGGCCCATGAGCAGTTCTTC. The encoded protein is CASSIPTSGRAHEQFF.

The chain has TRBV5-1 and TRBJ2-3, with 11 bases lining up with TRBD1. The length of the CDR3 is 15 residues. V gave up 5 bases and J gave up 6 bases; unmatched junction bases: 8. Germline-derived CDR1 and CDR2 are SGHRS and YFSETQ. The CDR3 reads CASSQSGQGADTQYF. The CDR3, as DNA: TGCGCCAGCAGTCAGTCCGGACAGGGGGCTGATACGCAGTATTTT.

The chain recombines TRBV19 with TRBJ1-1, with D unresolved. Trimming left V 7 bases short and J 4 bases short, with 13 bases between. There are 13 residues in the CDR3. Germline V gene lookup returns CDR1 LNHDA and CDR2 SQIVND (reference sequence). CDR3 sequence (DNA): TGTGCCAGTAACCTCCGGGAAAGCACTGAAGCTTTCTTT. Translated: CASNLRESTEAFF.